The rows below give T cell receptor beta chains drawn from one sample of a study of cytomegalovirus exposure and HLA in healthy donors. Produced via immunoSEQ multiplex PCR; TCRdb's table is partial and in-frame only. Of over 100,000 clones in the sample, around four fifths are singletons; the top ten hold roughly 7.5%. Input material: PBMCs. These receptor sequences come from a male donor in good health and CMV-seronegative. The CDR3 runs from the conserved cysteine through the conserved F or W. D genes are given only for firm matches. Size values are once, few and many counts, or a class for expanded clones, and some rows have none.

j_gene: TRBJ2-3
d_gene: .
abundance: .
v_gene: TRBV5-1
CDR3nt: TGCGCCAGCAGCTTGGAGGGGGGCACAGATACGCAGTATTTT
CDR3aa: CASSLEGGTDTQYF

j_gene: TRBJ1-1
d_gene: TRBD1
abundance: .
v_gene: TRBV28
CDR3nt: TGTGCCAGCAGGTACCAGGGGGCGAATTCTGAAGCTTTCTTT
CDR3aa: CASRYQGANSEAFF

j_gene: TRBJ2-1
d_gene: TRBD2
abundance: .
v_gene: TRBV2
CDR3nt: TGTGCCAGCAGCCCAGGGAGTATGCGGGAGGGTGTCGATGAGCAGTTCTTC
CDR3aa: CASSPGSMREGVDEQFF

j_gene: TRBJ2-7
d_gene: .
abundance: few
v_gene: TRBV5-5
CDR3nt: TGTGCCAGCAGCTTGTCCAGTATAGACTCCTACGAGCAGTACTTC
CDR3aa: CASSLSSIDSYEQYF

j_gene: TRBJ2-7
d_gene: .
abundance: .
v_gene: TRBV7-9
CDR3nt: TGTGCCAGCAGCTTAGTCGGGGGCTACGAGCAGTACTTC
CDR3aa: CASSLVGGYEQYF

j_gene: TRBJ1-1
d_gene: .
abundance: .
v_gene: TRBV6-1
CDR3nt: TGTGCCAGCAGTGAAGTAACTGAAGCTTTCTTT
CDR3aa: CASSEVTEAFF

j_gene: TRBJ2-3
d_gene: TRBD2
abundance: .
v_gene: TRBV6-1
CDR3nt: TGTGCCAGCAGTACTAGCGGGGGCACAGATACGCAGTATTTT
CDR3aa: CASSTSGGTDTQYF

j_gene: TRBJ2-7
d_gene: TRBD2
abundance: .
v_gene: TRBV28
CDR3nt: TGTGCCAGCAGTTTAATTTACGGTAGCGGGGGACCTGACTACGAGCAGTACTTC
CDR3aa: CASSLIYGSGGPDYEQYF

j_gene: TRBJ2-5
d_gene: .
abundance: .
v_gene: TRBV9
CDR3nt: TGTGCCAGCAGCGTAGGGCAGGGGAGGGTCGAGACCCAGTACTTC
CDR3aa: CASSVGQGRVETQYF

j_gene: TRBJ2-6
d_gene: TRBD2
abundance: few
v_gene: TRBV7-2
CDR3nt: TGTGCCAGCAGCTTAGGGGGAGGGAAGACTGGGGCCAACGTCCTGACTTTC
CDR3aa: CASSLGGGKTGANVLTF

j_gene: TRBJ1-5
d_gene: TRBD1
abundance: .
v_gene: TRBV28
CDR3nt: TGTGCCAGCAGTTTGACCCCCCGAGGGCAGGGGGGTAATCAGCCCCAGCATTTT
CDR3aa: CASSLTPRGQGGNQPQHF

j_gene: TRBJ2-6
d_gene: TRBD1
abundance: .
v_gene: TRBV11-2
CDR3nt: TGTGCCAGCAGCCGACCCCGGGACAGCCCTTCTCGGGCCAACGTCCTGACTTTC
CDR3aa: CASSRPRDSPSRANVLTF

j_gene: TRBJ2-2
d_gene: TRBD1
abundance: .
v_gene: TRBV5-4
CDR3nt: TGTGCCAGCAGCCTCGGGACAGGTTCCACCGGGGAGCTGTTTTTT
CDR3aa: CASSLGTGSTGELFF

j_gene: TRBJ1-6
d_gene: TRBD1
abundance: once
v_gene: TRBV27
CDR3nt: TGTGCCAGCAGTTCTATTGGACAGGGTAATTCACCCCTCCACTTT
CDR3aa: CASSSIGQGNSPLHF

j_gene: TRBJ2-7
d_gene: .
abundance: .
v_gene: TRBV7-2
CDR3nt: TGTGCCAGCAGCTTAGACAGCTCCTACGAGCAGTACTTC
CDR3aa: CASSLDSSYEQYF

j_gene: TRBJ1-3
d_gene: .
abundance: .
v_gene: TRBV7-9
CDR3nt: TGTGCCAGCAGCCCGAACCGAGCGACGTCTGGAAACACCATATATTTT
CDR3aa: CASSPNRATSGNTIYF

j_gene: TRBJ2-7
d_gene: TRBD2
abundance: once
v_gene: TRBV2
CDR3nt: TGTGCCAGCAAGAGCCCGGGACTAGCGGCCTCCTACGAGCAGTACTTC
CDR3aa: CASKSPGLAASYEQYF

j_gene: TRBJ2-2
d_gene: TRBD1
abundance: .
v_gene: TRBV7-9
CDR3nt: TGTGCCAGCAGCTTACCCCGCCCGGACAGGGGGTACACCGGGGAGCTGTTTTTT
CDR3aa: CASSLPRPDRGYTGELFF

j_gene: TRBJ1-6
d_gene: TRBD1
abundance: .
v_gene: TRBV5-6
CDR3nt: TGTGCCAGCAGCTTCCAGACAGGGGCCAATAATTCACCCCTCCACTTT
CDR3aa: CASSFQTGANNSPLHF

j_gene: TRBJ2-5
d_gene: .
abundance: .
v_gene: TRBV5-5
CDR3nt: TGTGCCAGCAGCTTTCGGGGTGGAGAGACCCAGTACTTC
CDR3aa: CASSFRGGETQYF

j_gene: TRBJ1-5
d_gene: .
abundance: .
v_gene: TRBV28
CDR3nt: TGTGCCAGCAGTTTGACGGGAAACAATCAGCCCCAGCATTTT
CDR3aa: CASSLTGNNQPQHF

j_gene: TRBJ2-1
d_gene: TRBD1
abundance: .
v_gene: TRBV6-4
CDR3nt: TGTGCCAGCAGCGCCGGGACAGACAATGAGCAGTTCTTC
CDR3aa: CASSAGTDNEQFF

j_gene: TRBJ1-2
d_gene: .
abundance: .
v_gene: TRBV7-9
CDR3nt: TGTGCCAGCGACCGAACGTCTGACCCGGGGAACTATGGCTACACCTTC
CDR3aa: CASDRTSDPGNYGYTF

j_gene: TRBJ2-7
d_gene: .
abundance: .
v_gene: TRBV19
CDR3nt: TGTGCCAGTAGTAGAGGGTACCTCGCTTCCTACGAGCAGTACTTC
CDR3aa: CASSRGYLASYEQYF

j_gene: TRBJ2-6
d_gene: .
abundance: .
v_gene: TRBV27
CDR3nt: TGTGCCAGCAGTCTCGCGGCGACAGCTAGTGGGGCCAACGTCCTGACTTTC
CDR3aa: CASSLAATASGANVLTF

j_gene: TRBJ1-5
d_gene: TRBD1
abundance: .
v_gene: TRBV15
CDR3nt: TGTGCCACCAGCAGTGGACAGGGGCATCAGCCCCAGCATTTT
CDR3aa: CATSSGQGHQPQHF

j_gene: TRBJ2-7
d_gene: TRBD1
abundance: few
v_gene: TRBV7-9
CDR3nt: TGTTCCAGCAGTTCCACAGGGGACGAGCAGTACTTC
CDR3aa: CSSSSTGDEQYF

j_gene: TRBJ1-1
d_gene: .
abundance: once
v_gene: TRBV4-3
CDR3nt: TGCGCCAGCAGCGTAAGCCGGAACACTGAAGCTTTCTTT
CDR3aa: CASSVSRNTEAFF

j_gene: TRBJ2-3
d_gene: TRBD2
abundance: .
v_gene: TRBV11-3
CDR3nt: TGTGCCAGCAGCATTAGCGGGAAGGAAACAGATACGCAGTATTTT
CDR3aa: CASSISGKETDTQYF

j_gene: TRBJ2-1
d_gene: TRBD2
abundance: .
v_gene: TRBV5-1
CDR3nt: TGCGCCAGCAGCTACGGTGGGACTAGCGGGGGTAGAATCTCCTACAATGAGCAGTTCTTC
CDR3aa: CASSYGGTSGGRISYNEQFF

j_gene: TRBJ2-3
d_gene: .
abundance: .
v_gene: TRBV6-1
CDR3nt: TGTGCCAGCAGTGAAATTCCGGATACGCAGTATTTT
CDR3aa: CASSEIPDTQYF

j_gene: TRBJ2-1
d_gene: TRBD2
abundance: .
v_gene: TRBV5-1
CDR3nt: TGCGCCAGCAGCTTAGTCGGGACTAGCGGGAGTTATGAGCAGTTCTTC
CDR3aa: CASSLVGTSGSYEQFF

j_gene: TRBJ1-2
d_gene: TRBD1
abundance: few
v_gene: TRBV27
CDR3nt: TGTGCCAGCAGTCTCTCCGGACAGGAGGACTACTATGGCTACACCTTC
CDR3aa: CASSLSGQEDYYGYTF

j_gene: TRBJ2-7
d_gene: TRBD1
abundance: .
v_gene: TRBV6-5
CDR3nt: TGTGCCAGCAGCCCACAGGGGGTATCCTACGAGCAGTACTTC
CDR3aa: CASSPQGVSYEQYF

j_gene: TRBJ2-3
d_gene: .
abundance: .
v_gene: TRBV5-6
CDR3nt: TGTGCCAGCAGCTTGCCCAGCGCCGCAGATACGCAGTATTTT
CDR3aa: CASSLPSAADTQYF